One and the same sample provided the 21 T cell receptor beta chains below, sequenced in a study of blood T cell repertoires in COVID-19. The table came from immunoSEQ multiplex PCR; TCRdb's copy has only in-frame clones and leaves some out. The sample comprises some 460,000 clones, around 90% of which are singletons, and under 0.75% rests with the top ten. Sequences were obtained from PBMCs or T cells enriched from blood (not recorded which). These receptors were collected from a young woman who had recovered from COVID-19.

This rearrangement joins TRBV18 to TRBJ1-5; 10 bases map to TRBD1. After removal of 0 bases from V and 3 bases from J, the junction contained 8 bases not matched to a gene. Per the germline V gene, CDR1 is KGHSH and CDR2 is LQKENI. The CDR3 has 18 residues. CDR3 sequence: CASSPPPLDRGFNQPQHF. The CDR3 coding sequence is TGTGCCAGCTCACCACCACCGCTGGACAGGGGGTTCAATCAGCCCCAGCATTTT.

The chain links TRBV7-6 to TRBJ1-3; TRBD1 matches 8 bases. Trimming removed 2 bases from V and 0 bases from J; junction bases left unmatched: 9. This CDR3 comprises 18 residues. Germline CDR1 is SGHVS and CDR2 is FNYEAQ. In DNA form, the CDR3 reads TGTGCCAGCAGCTTACGATCGACAGGGGCGAACTCTGGAAACACCATATATTTT. This encodes CASSLRSTGANSGNTIYF.

The chain employs TRBV11-2 and TRBJ2-3; a weak D match, TRBD1 (5 bases). V was clipped by 3 bases and J by 11 bases, with 18 bases between them. CDR1 SGHAT and CDR2 FQNNGV come from the germline V gene. The CDR3 loop spans 14 amino acids. In DNA, the CDR3 is TGTGCCAGCAGCTTTCCCGGACGTACCCAGGGGCAGTATTTT. It translates to CASSFPGRTQGQYF.

The chain is built from TRBV30 and TRBJ2-4; D possibly corresponds to TRBD1 (6 bases). The CDR3 has 12 amino acids. The germline V gene has CDR1 GTSNPN and CDR2 SVGIG (reference sequence). V lost 3 bases and J 7 bases, leaving 10 bases between the germline ends. CDR3 sequence (DNA): TGTGCCTGGAGACAGGGAATTAACATTCAGTACTTC. Its protein product is CAWRQGINIQYF.

The chain uses TRBV5-1 and TRBJ1-1, with TRBD1 matching over 7 bases. CDR1 SGHRS and CDR2 YFSETQ come from the germline V gene. With V trimmed by 0 bases and J by 4 bases, 9 bases remained unmatched. This CDR3 has 16 residues. CDR3 in DNA: TGCGCCAGCAGCTTGGAGGGGAGCCAGGGGGGCACTGAAGCTTTCTTT. Protein: CASSLEGSQGGTEAFF.

The chain uses TRBV6-4 and TRBJ1-2; D not certain. CDR1 is MRHNA and CDR2 is SNTAGT in the germline V gene. Trimming took 4 bases from V and 6 from J, leaving 18 bases between them. The CDR3 has 15 residues. The CDR3 DNA reads as TGTGCCAGCAGTGCCCGGACTCCTGCGTTCGATGGCTACACCTTC. It codes for CASSARTPAFDGYTF.

The V call is TRBV4-1, the J call TRBJ1-6; TRBD1 is a possible D gene (5 bases). The V gene's germline CDR1 is MGHRA and CDR2 YSYEKL. The V end lost 2 bases, the J end lost 9 bases, and 23 bases lay between the germline ends. The CDR3 extends over 18 amino acids. In DNA, the CDR3 is TGCGCCAGCAGCCAAAGGGATTTAGGGGTGATTTTGGGTTCACCCCTCCACTTT. Translated: CASSQRDLGVILGSPLHF.

The V gene is TRBV2, the J gene TRBJ1-5; TRBD1 aligns across 7 bases. The CDR3 covers 13 residues. Trimming cost V 6 bases and J 4 bases; bases outside gene matches: 3. The germline CDR1 and CDR2 sequences are SNHLY and FYNNEI. The CDR3 DNA follows: TGTGCCAGCAGGGGACAGTATAATCAGCCCCAGCATTTT. Amino acid sequence: CASRGQYNQPQHF.

The chain links TRBV12-3 or TRBV12-4 to TRBJ1-1; D perhaps matches TRBD1 (5 bases). The CDR3 totals 13 residues. Trimming shortened V by 8 bases and J by 2 bases, and 12 bases separated the two germline ends. The CDR3: CASQEGSNTEAFF. In DNA form, the CDR3 reads TGTGCCAGCCAGGAGGGGAGCAACACTGAAGCTTTCTTT.

The chain combines TRBV4-1 with TRBJ1-1, with D possibly TRBD1 on 6 matching bases. There are 16 residues in the CDR3. The germline V gene has CDR1 MGHRA and CDR2 YSYEKL. V dropped 1 base and J dropped 4 bases, with 16 bases sitting between them. The chain's CDR3 is CASSQGGRGRGTEAFF. CDR3 DNA sequence: TGCGCCAGCAGCCAAGGGGGCAGGGGAAGGGGCACTGAAGCTTTCTTT.

V gene TRBV7-8 combines with J gene TRBJ1-1; no definite D call. This CDR3 comprises 11 residues. Germline CDR1 is SGHVS and CDR2 is FQNEAQ. V dropped 8 bases and J dropped 7 bases, with 11 bases sitting between them. CDR3 DNA sequence: TGTGCCAGCCTATCCCGGGTTGAAGCTTTCTTT. Residues: CASLSRVEAFF. The variable domain in full, with the rest retrieved from reference TRBV7-8 and TRBJ1-1, is GAGVSQSPRYKVAKRGQDVALRCDPISGHVSLFWYQQALGQGPEFLTYFQNEAQLDKSGLPSDRFFAERPEGSVSTLKIQRTQQEDSAVYLCASLSRVEAFFGQGTRLTVV.

V gene TRBV10-1 combines with J gene TRBJ1-5; 7 bases are a match to TRBD1. J was trimmed by 1 base and V by 11 bases; bases with no gene match: 14. Looked up from germline, CDR1 is WNHNN and CDR2 is SYGVQD (reference sequence). The CDR3 has 16 residues. In DNA, the CDR3 is TGCGCCCGACGAACTCTTCGGGACAGAAGCAATCAGCCCCAGCATTTT. Encoded protein: CARRTLRDRSNQPQHF.

This chain joins TRBV7-2 and TRBJ1-6; D is perhaps TRBD1 (6 bases). Trimming took off 2 bases at V and 9 bases at J, with 17 bases between the two ends. Looked up from germline, CDR1 is SGHTA and CDR2 is FQGNSA. The CDR3 consists of 16 residues. The CDR3 here is CASSLSSAGAGSPLHF. CDR3 nucleotide sequence: TGTGCCAGCAGCTTAAGTAGCGCAGGGGCGGGTTCACCCCTCCACTTT.

The V and J genes are TRBV11-3 and TRBJ2-1; 8 nucleotides match TRBD1. Germline V gene sequence: CDR1 SGHNT, CDR2 YENEEA. Germline trimming cut 5 bases from V and 6 bases from J; bases unmatched to any gene: 3. This CDR3 has 13 residues. The CDR3: CASSHGQGNEQFF. CDR3 coding DNA: TGTGCCAGCAGCCATGGACAGGGCAATGAGCAGTTCTTC.

This clone was recorded once. This sample also contains other DNA sequences that code for the same CDR3. The V call is TRBV4-2, the J call TRBJ2-5; the match to TRBD2 covers 8 bases. Germline V gene sequence: CDR1 LGHNA, CDR2 YNFKEQ. V lost 1 base to trimming and J lost 2 bases; unmatched junction nucleotides: 3. The CDR3 length is 15 residues. The CDR3, as DNA: TGTGCCAGCAGCCAAGCCGGGGGGGGACAAGAGACCCAGTACTTC. It encodes CASSQAGGGQETQYF.

V is TRBV7-8 and J is TRBJ2-2; the match to TRBD1 covers 8 bases. Per germline, CDR1 SGHVS and CDR2 FQNEAQ. The CDR3 totals 13 residues. V trimming: 5 bases; J trimming: 7 bases; junction bases outside the gene matches: 3. The CDR3 spells CASSRDRRGELFF. CDR3 bases: TGTGCCAGCAGCCGGGACAGGCGCGGGGAGCTGTTTTTT.

Notes on this clone: Additional DNA sequences in this sample encode the identical CDR3. The chain carries TRBV4-1 and TRBJ1-5; 9 nucleotides match TRBD1. CDR3 size: 14 residues. Per germline, CDR1 MGHRA and CDR2 YSYEKL. The V segment lost 3 bases and the J segment 7 bases; nucleotides outside the gene matches: 4. The CDR3 DNA reads as TGCGCCAGCAGCCAGGGACAGGGTGGACAGCCCCAGCATTTT. As protein: CASSQGQGGQPQHF.

Of note for this clone: Additional DNA sequences in this sample encode the identical CDR3. The chain combines TRBV6-5 with TRBJ1-4; D remains unclear. Germline CDR1 is MNHEY and CDR2 is SVGAGI. The CDR3 contains 13 residues. V shed 7 bases and J shed 4 bases, with 10 bases lying between them. The CDR3 spells CASTGLLNEKLFF. The DNA of the CDR3 is TGTGCCAGCACGGGTCTGCTTAATGAAAAACTGTTTTTT.

The chain links TRBV13 to TRBJ1-3; D gene uncertain. Trimming took 3 bases from V and 0 from J, leaving 12 bases between them. Per the germline V gene, CDR1 is PRHDT and CDR2 is FYEKMQ (reference sequence). The CDR3 length is 16 residues. CDR3 DNA: TGTGCCAGCAGCTTCCGGAGACCCGCCTCTGGAAACACCATATATTTT. Translated, it gives CASSFRRPASGNTIYF. Using reference TRBV13 and TRBJ1-3 for the parts outside the CDR3, the full variable domain is AAGVIQSPRHLIKEKRETATLKCYPIPRHDTVYWYQQGPGQDPQFLISFYEKMQSDKGSIPDRFSAQQFSDYHSELNMSSLELGDSALYFCASSFRRPASGNTIYFGEGSWLTVV.

V usage is TRBV10-1 and J usage is TRBJ2-3; 8 bases line up with TRBD2. The CDR3 loop spans 12 amino acids. From germline, CDR1 is WNHNN and CDR2 SYGVQD (reference sequence). Losses at the gene ends were 2 bases for V and 11 bases for J; bases not matched to a gene: 3. The CDR3 DNA follows: TGCGCCAGCAGTGAGGGACTAGCCCTGCAGTATTTT. Its protein product is CASSEGLALQYF.

This chain links TRBV28 with TRBJ2-5, with 7 bases matching TRBD2. Trimming cost V 3 bases and J 5 bases; bases outside gene matches: 15. CDR3 length: 17 amino acids. In germline, CDR1 is MDHEN, CDR2 SYDVKM. CDR3 protein: CASSLGSAGHGGETQYF. CDR3 nucleotides: TGTGCCAGCAGTTTGGGTTCGGCGGGGCACGGGGGGGAGACCCAGTACTTC. Full variable domain (rest looked up from reference TRBV28 and TRBJ2-5): DVKVTQSSRYLVKRTGEKVFLECVQDMDHENMFWYRQDPGLGLRLIYFSYDVKMKEKGDIPEGYSVSREKKERFSLILESASTNQTSMYLCASSLGSAGHGGETQYFGPGTRLLVL.